Shown below are 8 T cell receptor beta chains from a single sample sequenced in a study of T cells in Graves' hyperthyroidism and ophthalmopathy. Amplified regions were TCR beta CDR3 sequences from RNA transcripts. In the first-round RT-PCR of the TCR CDR3, the HTBI primer set was used. TCRdb redid the calling of the multiplex PCR reads with MiXCR, one entry per CDR3 protein. The repertoire holds hundreds of thousands of distinct CDR3 sequences, with less than 20% as singletons. The sample was blood. These receptors were obtained from a man aged 40-55 years with Graves' ophthalmopathy.

The chain has TRBV6-1 and TRBJ2-7, with 15 bases identical to TRBD2. The CDR3 is 18 amino acids. V trimming: 4 bases; J trimming: 6 bases; junction bases outside the gene matches: 13. Germline-derived CDR1 and CDR2 are MNHNS and SASEGT. DNA of the CDR3: TGTGCCAGCAGTGCAGGGACTAGCGGGAGGCCCGAGGCCAGCGAGCAGTACTTC. Translated: CASSAGTSGRPEASEQYF.

The chain recombines TRBV7-3 with TRBJ2-7, with D possibly being TRBD1 or TRBD2 (6 bases each). Trimming removed 4 bases from V and 4 bases from J, with 17 bases in between. The CDR3 extends over 15 amino acids. The germline CDR1 and CDR2 sequences are SGHTA and FQGTGA. The CDR3 loop is CASSSDGGDKYEQYF. For the CDR3, the DNA is TGTGCCAGCAGCTCCGACGGCGGGGACAAATACGAGCAGTACTTC.

The chain links TRBV20-1 to TRBJ2-5; possibly TRBD1 or TRBD2 for D (5 bases each). The CDR3 length is 13 residues. Per the germline V gene, CDR1 is DFQATT and CDR2 is SNEGSKA (reference sequence). Trimming shortened V by 3 bases and J by 2 bases, and 10 bases separated the two germline ends. The CDR3: CSARRGRQETQYF. CDR3 sequence (DNA): TGCAGTGCTAGGAGGGGACGTCAAGAGACCCAGTACTTC.

This clonotype was seen a few times. This rearrangement joins TRBV6-2 or TRBV6-3 to TRBJ2-1, with TRBD2 identical over 9 bases. This CDR3 has 19 amino acids. In germline, CDR1 is MNHEY, CDR2 SVGEGT. Losses at the gene ends were 7 bases for V and 9 bases for J; bases not matched to a gene: 25. The DNA for the CDR3 is TGTGCCAGCACTCTCCCCGCCAGGGGGATTAGCGGGGGCCGGGTTGAGCAGTTCTTC. Amino acids: CASTLPARGISGGRVEQFF.

The sample holds a few counts of this clonotype. The V call is TRBV9, the J call TRBJ1-2, with 7 positions matching TRBD1. The germline V gene has CDR1 SGDLS and CDR2 YYNGEE. Trimming at V came to 0 bases and at J to 4 bases, leaving 6 bases not matched to a gene. The CDR3 spans 15 residues. The DNA for the CDR3 is TGTGCCAGCAGCGTAGCAAGGACAGGCCTCTATGGCTACACCTTC. Translation gives CASSVARTGLYGYTF.

This chain links TRBV7-2 with TRBJ2-7; D unclear. The CDR3 sequence is 15 residues long. Germline lookup yields CDR1 SGHTA and CDR2 FQGNSA. Trimming shortened V by 2 bases and J by 1 base, and 12 bases separated the two germline ends. The CDR3 DNA follows: TGTGCCAGCAGCTTACTCGACTTGGGATCCTACGAGCAGTACTTC. This gives the protein CASSLLDLGSYEQYF.

This clonotype has a handful of counts. V usage is TRBV6-6 and J usage is TRBJ2-7, with D possibly matching TRBD2 (5 bases). V was pared by 2 bases and J by 3 bases, with 14 bases between. The germline V gene has CDR1 MNHNY and CDR2 SVGAGI (reference sequence). The CDR3 contains 15 residues. The CDR3 sequence: CASSYTPAGVYEQYF. CDR3 nucleotide sequence: TGTGCCAGCAGTTACACCCCGGCCGGGGTCTACGAGCAGTACTTC.

The table lists this clonotype with many counts. V and J are TRBV12-3 or TRBV12-4 and TRBJ2-1; TRBD2 matches at 15 bases. With 6 bases clipped from V and 4 bases from J, the junction kept 13 bases outside the gene matches. This CDR3 region has 19 residues. The CDR3 is CASSPGGTSGGTPYNEQFF. In DNA form, the CDR3 reads TGTGCCAGCAGCCCCGGGGGGACTAGCGGGGGGACTCCTTACAATGAGCAGTTCTTC.